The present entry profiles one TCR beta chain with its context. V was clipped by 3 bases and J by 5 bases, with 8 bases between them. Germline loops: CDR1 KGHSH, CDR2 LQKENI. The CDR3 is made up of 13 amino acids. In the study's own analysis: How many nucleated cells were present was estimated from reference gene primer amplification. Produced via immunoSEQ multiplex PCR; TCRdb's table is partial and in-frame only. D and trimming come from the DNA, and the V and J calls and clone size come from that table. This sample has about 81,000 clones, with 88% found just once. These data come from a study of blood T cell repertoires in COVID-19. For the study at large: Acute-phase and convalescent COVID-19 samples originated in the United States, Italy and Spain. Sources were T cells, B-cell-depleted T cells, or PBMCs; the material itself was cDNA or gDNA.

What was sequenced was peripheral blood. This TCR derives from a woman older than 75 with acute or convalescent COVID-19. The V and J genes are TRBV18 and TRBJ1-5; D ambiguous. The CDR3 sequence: CASSPGEYQPQHF. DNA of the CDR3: TGTGCCAGCTCACCTGGTGAGTATCAGCCCCAGCATTTT.